These 8 T cell receptor beta chains originate from one sample sequenced in a study of shared clonotypes between healthy human individuals. Sequencing was performed with immunoSEQ multiplex PCR; in TCRdb, only in-frame clones are kept and a portion is missing. Of some 2.1 million clones in the sample, just under 95% are singletons; the top ten hold under 2%. Only CD45RO-negative cells positively selected for CCR7 counted as naive CD8 cells, so terminally differentiated effector memory CD45RA+ cells were excluded. Sample: naive CD8+ T cells from PBMCs. These receptors all come from a man between 18 and 35 years old in good health. Some clones in this sample may be carry-over from other donors' samples.

A remark on this clone: The sample contains more than one DNA sequence encoding this CDR3. The CDR3 reads CASSSSYEQYF. CDR3 sequence (DNA): TGTGCCAGCAGTTCCTCCTACGAGCAGTACTTC. The chain combines TRBV28 with TRBJ2-7; D not resolved. Germline V gene data show CDR1 as MDHEN and CDR2 as SYDVKM. The length of the CDR3 is 11 residues. V was shortened by 4 bases and J by 0 bases, with 1 base between the two germline ends. The full variable domain, its missing parts supplied by reference TRBV28 and TRBJ2-7, is DVKVTQSSRYLVKRTGEKVFLECVQDMDHENMFWYRQDPGLGLRLIYFSYDVKMKEKGDIPEGYSVSREKKERFSLILESASTNQTSMYLCASSSSYEQYFGPGTRLTVT.

The chain carries TRBV5-4 and TRBJ2-2; the D call may be TRBD1 or TRBD2 (5 bases each). V lost 0 bases to trimming and J lost 6 bases, with 6 bases between them. Germline V gives CDR1 SGHNT, CDR2 YYREEE (reference sequence). The CDR3 is made up of 13 amino acids. The CDR3 sequence is CASSLGDPGELFF. DNA of the CDR3: TGTGCCAGCAGCTTGGGGGACCCCGGGGAGCTGTTTTTT.

The chain recombines TRBV11-2 with TRBJ1-4; D not resolved. Germline V lookup: CDR1 SGHAT, CDR2 FQNNGV. CDR3 length equals 15 residues. The V and J ends lost 1 base and 2 bases respectively, with 8 bases between them. As DNA, the CDR3 is TGTGCCAGCAGCTTAGTTAGGAGTACTAATGAAAAACTGTTTTTT. Translated: CASSLVRSTNEKLFF. The full variable domain, its missing parts supplied by reference TRBV11-2 and TRBJ1-4, is EAGVAQSPRYKIIEKRQSVAFWCNPISGHATLYWYQQILGQGPKLLIQFQNNGVVDDSQLPKDRFSAERLKGVDSTLKIQPAKLEDSAVYLCASSLVRSTNEKLFFGSGTQLSVL.

J is TRBJ2-7 and V is TRBV4-2; either TRBD1 or TRBD2 may supply D (7 bases each). The germline V gene has CDR1 LGHNA and CDR2 YNFKEQ. V was clipped by 0 bases and J by 2 bases, with 20 bases between them. CDR3 length: 18 amino acids. The CDR3 DNA reads TGTGCCAGCAGCCAAGAGCCCCAGAGGGCAGGGGGGGCCTACGAGCAGTACTTC. Residues: CASSQEPQRAGGAYEQYF.

This chain uses TRBV27 with TRBJ2-1; 9 nucleotides line up with TRBD2. CDR1 and CDR2 from the germline V gene are MNHEY and SMNVEV (reference sequence). The CDR3 has 15 amino acids. V lost 4 bases and J lost 5; bases outside the gene matches: 6. The CDR3 here is CASSSSGRSNNEQFF. The CDR3 bases are TGTGCCAGCAGTTCAAGCGGGAGGTCTAACAATGAGCAGTTCTTC.

The chain couples TRBV27 to TRBJ2-7, with 9 bases fitting TRBD1. There are 14 residues in the CDR3. The V gene's germline CDR1 is MNHEY and CDR2 SMNVEV (reference sequence). V dropped 5 bases and J dropped 6; count of bases not matched to a gene: 8. The CDR3, as DNA: TGTGCCAGCAGTCCGTGGGACAGGGTGACCGAGCAGTACTTC. This encodes CASSPWDRVTEQYF.

CDR3 in amino acids: CASSLKTGTREETQYF. CDR3 DNA sequence: TGTGCCAGCAGCTTGAAGACAGGGACTAGAGAAGAGACCCAGTACTTC. J is TRBJ2-5 and V is TRBV7-9; tentative D call: TRBD2 (8 bases). CDR3 length: 16 amino acids. V was trimmed by 3 bases and J by 3 bases, leaving 17 bases between them. Germline CDR1 is SEHNR and CDR2 is FQNEAQ (reference sequence).

V and J are TRBV4-1 and TRBJ2-1; 8 positions agree with TRBD2. V gave up 5 bases and J gave up 5 bases; unmatched junction bases: 11. This CDR3 comprises 16 residues. Germline V gene sequence: CDR1 MGHRA, CDR2 YSYEKL. The CDR3 bases are TGCGCCAGCAGCTCATTAGCGGGACGCTTAAACAATGAGCAGTTCTTC. Translated: CASSSLAGRLNNEQFF.